These T cell receptor beta chains were read from a single sample in a study of CD8+ T cells in alopecia areata. Here immunoSEQ multiplex PCR was the method, and the copy in TCRdb shows in-frame clones only, minus some. The sample consists of 250,000 to 300,000 clones, more than 45% of them appearing once. The sequencing used CD4+ T cells sorted from blood, collected at week 24, from a patient treated with tofacitinib. The receptors were sampled from a human donor with alopecia areata. Each CDR3 is given with its conserved first and last residue. The D gene is left open where the match is weak. Some rows have no size entry. The others give once, few or many, or a class for an expanded clone.

j_call: TRBJ2-5; cdr3_length: 12; clone_size: few; v_call: TRBV5-1; d_call: NA; cdr3_nt: TGCGCCAGCAGCTTGGAGGGGTGGACCCAGTACTTC; cdr3_aa: CASSLEGWTQYF
j_call: TRBJ2-5; cdr3_length: 14; clone_size: NA; v_call: TRBV25-1; d_call: NA; cdr3_nt: TGTGCCAGCAGTGAATACAGACGGGAAGAGACCCAGTACTTC; cdr3_aa: CASSEYRREETQYF
j_call: TRBJ2-5; cdr3_length: 15; clone_size: NA; v_call: TRBV18; d_call: NA; cdr3_nt: TGTGCCAGCTCACCAGGAGCAACCGACCAAGAGACCCAGTACTTC; cdr3_aa: CASSPGATDQETQYF
j_call: TRBJ2-4; cdr3_length: 15; clone_size: NA; v_call: TRBV5-1; d_call: TRBD1; cdr3_nt: TGCGCCAGCAGCCTGGGACAGGGGGCCAAAAACATTCAGTACTTC; cdr3_aa: CASSLGQGAKNIQYF
j_call: TRBJ2-3; cdr3_length: 13; clone_size: once; v_call: TRBV6-5; d_call: NA; cdr3_nt: TGTGCCAGCAGTTACATTCGGGGGGATACGCAGTATTTT; cdr3_aa: CASSYIRGDTQYF
j_call: TRBJ2-2; cdr3_length: 15; clone_size: few; v_call: TRBV7-2; d_call: NA; cdr3_nt: TGTGCCAGCAGCCACAGGGACGTACGTACCGGGGAGCTGTTTTTT; cdr3_aa: CASSHRDVRTGELFF
j_call: TRBJ1-1; cdr3_length: 14; clone_size: NA; v_call: TRBV9; d_call: TRBD1; cdr3_nt: TGTGCCAGCAGCGTAGAGCCAGGGGGAGCTGAAGCTTTCTTT; cdr3_aa: CASSVEPGGAEAFF
j_call: TRBJ1-4; cdr3_length: 15; clone_size: few; v_call: TRBV6-6; d_call: TRBD1; cdr3_nt: TGTGCCAGCAGTGGCATCGGGACAGGGGCGGAAAAACTGTTTTTT; cdr3_aa: CASSGIGTGAEKLFF
j_call: TRBJ2-5; cdr3_length: 14; clone_size: NA; v_call: TRBV7-3; d_call: NA; cdr3_nt: TGTGCCAGCAGCTTAGGGGTGTCGGAGGAGACCCAGTACTTC; cdr3_aa: CASSLGVSEETQYF
j_call: TRBJ2-7; cdr3_length: 14; clone_size: NA; v_call: TRBV18; d_call: TRBD1; cdr3_nt: TGTGCCAGCTCACCCGGACAGGGGACCTACGAGCAGTACTTC; cdr3_aa: CASSPGQGTYEQYF
j_call: TRBJ2-7; cdr3_length: 15; clone_size: once; v_call: TRBV10-3; d_call: TRBD2; cdr3_nt: TGTGCCATCAGTGAGTCGCAAGCGGGGGGGCTCGAGCAGTACTTC; cdr3_aa: CAISESQAGGLEQYF
j_call: TRBJ1-5; cdr3_length: 15; clone_size: NA; v_call: TRBV2; d_call: NA; cdr3_nt: TGTGCCAGCAGTTTTCAGGGTACCTTCAATCAGCCCCAGCATTTT; cdr3_aa: CASSFQGTFNQPQHF
j_call: TRBJ2-1; cdr3_length: 14; clone_size: NA; v_call: TRBV5-1; d_call: TRBD1; cdr3_nt: TGCGCCAGCAGCTCCAAACAGGGGAACAATGAGCAGTTCTTC; cdr3_aa: CASSSKQGNNEQFF
j_call: TRBJ2-3; cdr3_length: 16; clone_size: NA; v_call: TRBV18; d_call: NA; cdr3_nt: TGTGCCAGCTCACCACCAGCGGCGACCCGCACAGATACGCAGTATTTT; cdr3_aa: CASSPPAATRTDTQYF
j_call: TRBJ2-5; cdr3_length: 15; clone_size: few; v_call: TRBV29-1; d_call: NA; cdr3_nt: TGCAGCGTTGCCGACAGACTAGGGCGGCGTGAGACCCAGTACTTC; cdr3_aa: CSVADRLGRRETQYF
j_call: TRBJ2-7; cdr3_length: 14; clone_size: NA; v_call: TRBV6-5; d_call: NA; cdr3_nt: TGTGCCAGCAGTTACAGCGGCGGCTCCTACGAGCAGTACTTC; cdr3_aa: CASSYSGGSYEQYF
j_call: TRBJ2-3; cdr3_length: 15; clone_size: NA; v_call: TRBV25-1; d_call: NA; cdr3_nt: TGTGCCAGCAGTCAAAGGGACCGAGTCACAGATACGCAGTATTTT; cdr3_aa: CASSQRDRVTDTQYF
j_call: TRBJ2-4; cdr3_length: 13; clone_size: few; v_call: TRBV18; d_call: NA; cdr3_nt: TGTGCCAGCTCACCCGCCGCAGAAAACATTCAGTACTTC; cdr3_aa: CASSPAAENIQYF
j_call: TRBJ2-7; cdr3_length: 17; clone_size: NA; v_call: TRBV4-2; d_call: NA; cdr3_nt: TGTGCCAGCAGCCAACTTGGAGGTGCTGCAGGGTCGGTCGAGCAGTACTTC; cdr3_aa: CASSQLGGAAGSVEQYF
j_call: TRBJ2-5; cdr3_length: 12; clone_size: NA; v_call: TRBV29-1; d_call: NA; cdr3_nt: TGCAGCGTCACAGGGTTACAAGAGACCCAGTACTTC; cdr3_aa: CSVTGLQETQYF
j_call: TRBJ1-3; cdr3_length: 15; clone_size: once; v_call: TRBV30; d_call: NA; cdr3_nt: TGTGCCTGGAATCCCGGACGGTTCTCTGGAAACACCATATATTTT; cdr3_aa: CAWNPGRFSGNTIYF
j_call: TRBJ2-1; cdr3_length: 15; clone_size: few; v_call: TRBV9; d_call: NA; cdr3_nt: TGTGCCAGCAGCGTAGGGGCGGAATATAACAATGAGCAGTTCTTC; cdr3_aa: CASSVGAEYNNEQFF
j_call: TRBJ1-3; cdr3_length: 16; clone_size: NA; v_call: TRBV7-9; d_call: NA; cdr3_nt: TGTGCCAGCAGCTTGAGAGGTACCCAATCTGGAAACACCATATATTTT; cdr3_aa: CASSLRGTQSGNTIYF
j_call: TRBJ2-1; cdr3_length: 14; clone_size: NA; v_call: TRBV6-4; d_call: TRBD1; cdr3_nt: TGTGCCAGCAAGAGGGACAGGGTGGCCAATGAGCAGTTCTTC; cdr3_aa: CASKRDRVANEQFF
j_call: TRBJ2-3; cdr3_length: 14; clone_size: NA; v_call: TRBV30; d_call: NA; cdr3_nt: TGTGCCTGGAGTGTAATCGGGGCAACAGATACGCAGTATTTT; cdr3_aa: CAWSVIGATDTQYF
j_call: TRBJ2-5; cdr3_length: 13; clone_size: NA; v_call: TRBV2; d_call: NA; cdr3_nt: TGTGCCAGCAGGGACCATGGGTTTGGGACCCAGTACTTC; cdr3_aa: CASRDHGFGTQYF
j_call: TRBJ2-2; cdr3_length: 16; clone_size: NA; v_call: TRBV9; d_call: NA; cdr3_nt: TGTGCCAGCAGCGTAGGTTCGGGTGCTGAATCCGGGGAGCTGTTTTTT; cdr3_aa: CASSVGSGAESGELFF
j_call: TRBJ2-7; cdr3_length: 13; clone_size: NA; v_call: TRBV2; d_call: NA; cdr3_nt: TGTGCCAGCAGTGGGCAAGTACCCTACGAGCAGTACTTC; cdr3_aa: CASSGQVPYEQYF
j_call: TRBJ2-3; cdr3_length: 15; clone_size: NA; v_call: TRBV7-7; d_call: TRBD2; cdr3_nt: TGTGCTAGCGGGATGGACGGTTCTAGCACAGATACGCAGTATTTT; cdr3_aa: CASGMDGSSTDTQYF
j_call: TRBJ2-4; cdr3_length: 15; clone_size: few; v_call: TRBV5-4; d_call: NA; cdr3_nt: TGTGCCAGCAGCTTGGCCACAGGGATCGGAAACATTCAGTACTTC; cdr3_aa: CASSLATGIGNIQYF
j_call: TRBJ1-1; cdr3_length: 14; clone_size: NA; v_call: TRBV5-1; d_call: TRBD1; cdr3_nt: TGCGCCAGCAGCTCCGGGACAGCGAACACTGAAGCTTTCTTT; cdr3_aa: CASSSGTANTEAFF
j_call: TRBJ1-1; cdr3_length: 15; clone_size: NA; v_call: TRBV6-5; d_call: NA; cdr3_nt: TGTGCCAGCAGTTACTCGAGGCCGGGGGACACTGAAGCTTTCTTT; cdr3_aa: CASSYSRPGDTEAFF
j_call: TRBJ2-5; cdr3_length: 13; clone_size: few; v_call: TRBV5-4; d_call: NA; cdr3_nt: TGTGCCAGCAGCTTAAAGGGACGGGAGACCCAGTACTTC; cdr3_aa: CASSLKGRETQYF
j_call: TRBJ1-2; cdr3_length: 15; clone_size: few; v_call: TRBV28; d_call: NA; cdr3_nt: TGTGCCAGCAGTTTGCTTGACAGGCTACGGGGAGGCTACACCTTC; cdr3_aa: CASSLLDRLRGGYTF
j_call: TRBJ1-6; cdr3_length: 16; clone_size: NA; v_call: TRBV28; d_call: NA; cdr3_nt: TGTGCCAGCAGCCCTCCCGGATCCTCCTCAGGGTCACCCCTCCACTTT; cdr3_aa: CASSPPGSSSGSPLHF
j_call: TRBJ1-1; cdr3_length: 15; clone_size: few; v_call: TRBV7-9; d_call: TRBD1; cdr3_nt: TGTGCCAGCAGCTTAGTTTCAGGGGGCCCCACTGAAGCTTTCTTT; cdr3_aa: CASSLVSGGPTEAFF
j_call: TRBJ1-2; cdr3_length: 14; clone_size: NA; v_call: TRBV6-1; d_call: NA; cdr3_nt: TGTGCCAGCAGTGCCCGGACAGCTAACTATGGCTACACCTTC; cdr3_aa: CASSARTANYGYTF
j_call: TRBJ1-5; cdr3_length: 18; clone_size: NA; v_call: TRBV10-2; d_call: NA; cdr3_nt: TGCGCCAGCAGTGAGATTGGTCTAACGCTCGGCAGCAATCAGCCCCAGCATTTT; cdr3_aa: CASSEIGLTLGSNQPQHF
j_call: TRBJ1-5; cdr3_length: 18; clone_size: NA; v_call: TRBV4-1; d_call: TRBD1; cdr3_nt: TGCGCCAGCAGCCAAGAAGGGACAGGAGTTAATAGCAATCAGCCCCAGCATTTT; cdr3_aa: CASSQEGTGVNSNQPQHF
j_call: TRBJ1-5; cdr3_length: 14; clone_size: NA; v_call: TRBV2; d_call: NA; cdr3_nt: TGTGCCAGCAGTGGGACTATACCAGGACAGCCCCAGCATTTT; cdr3_aa: CASSGTIPGQPQHF
j_call: TRBJ2-1; cdr3_length: 13; clone_size: once; v_call: TRBV30; d_call: TRBD1; cdr3_nt: TGTGCCTGGAGTAGGGGGCAGAGCAATGAGCAGTTCTTC; cdr3_aa: CAWSRGQSNEQFF